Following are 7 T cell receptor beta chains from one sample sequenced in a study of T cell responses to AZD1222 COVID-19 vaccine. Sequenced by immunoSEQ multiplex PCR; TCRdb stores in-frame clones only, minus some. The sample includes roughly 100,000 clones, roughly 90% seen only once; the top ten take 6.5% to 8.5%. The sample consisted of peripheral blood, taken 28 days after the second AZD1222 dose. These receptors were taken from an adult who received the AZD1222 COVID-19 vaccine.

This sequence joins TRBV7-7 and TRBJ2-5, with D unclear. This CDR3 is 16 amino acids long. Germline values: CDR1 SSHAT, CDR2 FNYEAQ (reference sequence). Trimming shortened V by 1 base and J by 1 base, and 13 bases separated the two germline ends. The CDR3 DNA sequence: TGTGCCAGCAGCTTAGAAGTAAGCTGGGCCCAAGAGACCCAGTACTTC. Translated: CASSLEVSWAQETQYF.

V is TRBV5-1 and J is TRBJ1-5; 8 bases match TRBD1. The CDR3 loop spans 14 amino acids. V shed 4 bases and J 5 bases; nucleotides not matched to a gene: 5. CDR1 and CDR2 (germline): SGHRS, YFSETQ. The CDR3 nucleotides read TGCGCCAGCAGCCCCGGGACAGGCCATCAGCCCCAGCATTTT. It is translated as CASSPGTGHQPQHF.

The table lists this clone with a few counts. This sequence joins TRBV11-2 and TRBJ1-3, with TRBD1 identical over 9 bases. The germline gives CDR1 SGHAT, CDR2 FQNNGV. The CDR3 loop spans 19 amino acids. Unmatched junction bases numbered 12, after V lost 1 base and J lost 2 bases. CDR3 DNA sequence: TGTGCCAGCAGCTTAGCACGCTGGTTGGGACAGGGAGCTGGAAACACCATATATTTT. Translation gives CASSLARWLGQGAGNTIYF.

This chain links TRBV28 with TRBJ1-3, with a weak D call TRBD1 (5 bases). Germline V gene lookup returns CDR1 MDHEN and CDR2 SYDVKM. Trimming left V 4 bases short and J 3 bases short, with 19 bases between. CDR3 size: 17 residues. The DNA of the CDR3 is TGTGCCAGCAGTTCATTCGTGGGGGGACTGGGTGGAAACACCATATATTTT. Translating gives CASSSFVGGLGGNTIYF.

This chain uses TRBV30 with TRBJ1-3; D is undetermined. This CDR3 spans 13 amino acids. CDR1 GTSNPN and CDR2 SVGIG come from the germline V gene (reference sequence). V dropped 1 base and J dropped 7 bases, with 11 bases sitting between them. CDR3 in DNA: TGTGCCTGGAGTGCATTTCAAGGGAACACCATATATTTT. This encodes CAWSAFQGNTIYF.

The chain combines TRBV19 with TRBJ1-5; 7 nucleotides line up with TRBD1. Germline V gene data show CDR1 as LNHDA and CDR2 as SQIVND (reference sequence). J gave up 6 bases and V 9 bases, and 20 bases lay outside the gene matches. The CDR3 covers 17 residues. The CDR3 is CASPHGDRERMGQPQHF. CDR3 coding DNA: TGTGCCAGCCCTCATGGTGACAGGGAGAGAATGGGTCAGCCCCAGCATTTT.

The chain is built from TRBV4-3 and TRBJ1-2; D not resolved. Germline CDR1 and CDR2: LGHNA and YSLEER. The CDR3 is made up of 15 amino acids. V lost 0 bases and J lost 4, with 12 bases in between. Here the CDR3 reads CASSQDGRTFYGYTF. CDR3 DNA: TGCGCCAGCAGCCAAGATGGTCGGACCTTCTATGGCTACACCTTC.